The 25 T cell receptor beta chains in this list originate from one sample, sequenced in a study of identical twins. TCRdb recomputed calls from the 5' RACE reads with MiXCR, one row per CDR3 protein. The table lists approximately 190,000 distinct CDR3 sequences, about a sixth of them singletons. The same specimen was also included in a second study, on T cells expressing NK-cell markers.

The sample comprised CD8+ T cells sorted from blood. These receptors originate from a woman younger than 35 in good health.

This clonotype was seen a few times. The chain combines TRBV12-3 or TRBV12-4 with TRBJ2-1, with a tentative D call TRBD1 (5 bases). With 6 bases removed from V and 9 bases from J, the gap between germline ends came to 15 bases. CDR3 length: 13 amino acids. The chain's CDR3 is CASSFESRGEQFF. The CDR3 DNA follows: TGTGCCAGCAGCTTCGAATCTAGGGGTGAGCAGTTCTTC.

In its sample, this clonotype was seen a few times. The CDR3 region has the DNA TGTGCCAGCAGCTTAATATCGAGCTTGCATGAGCAGTTCTTC. Its protein is CASSLISSLHEQFF. This rearrangement joins TRBV7-3 to TRBJ2-1; D not certain. Germline V gene data show CDR1 as SGHTA and CDR2 as FQGTGA. With 1 base removed from V and 8 bases from J, the gap between germline ends came to 12 bases. The CDR3 has 14 residues.

This chain links TRBV15 with TRBJ2-2; D possibly corresponds to TRBD2 (6 bases). The CDR3 is 19 residues long. Germline V gene lookup returns CDR1 LNHNV and CDR2 YYDKDF (reference sequence). The V and J ends lost 4 bases and 0 bases respectively, with 21 bases between them. The CDR3 bases are TGTGCCACCAGCACGGGGTGGCGTGGCGGGGCCGCGAACACCGGGGAGCTGTTTTTT. Encoded protein: CATSTGWRGGAANTGELFF.

The genes are TRBV7-8 and TRBJ2-3; D is perhaps TRBD1 (5 bases). V lost 4 bases and J lost 0, with 20 bases in between. Germline assignment: CDR1 SGHVS and CDR2 FQNEAQ. The CDR3 has 18 amino acids. The CDR3 is CASSYTLGFQGSTDTQYF. The DNA of the CDR3 is TGTGCCAGCAGCTATACACTGGGATTCCAGGGTAGCACAGATACGCAGTATTTT.

The CDR3 DNA follows: TGTGCCAGCAGCCCGGCAGCGGGAGGTTACGAGCAGTACTTC. Amino acids: CASSPAAGGYEQYF. The rearrangement uses TRBV3-1 and TRBJ2-7, with 9 bases lining up with TRBD2. This CDR3 comprises 14 residues. Germline CDR1 LGHDT, CDR2 YNNKEL (reference sequence). V lost 4 bases and J lost 4; bases outside the gene matches: 5.

For this clonotype: One end of the junction is discordant with germline, which a read error may explain. This chain joins TRBV20-1 and TRBJ2-3, with D unclear. CDR3 length: 14 amino acids. CDR1 and CDR2 (germline): DFQATT, SNEGSKA (reference sequence). The CDR3 coding sequence is TGCAGTGCTAGAAATAACGGGTGGGCGCACACCGGGTGTTGG. This codes for CSARNNGWAHTGCW.

V is TRBV11-2 and J is TRBJ2-4; TRBD2 matches at 7 bases. This CDR3 spans 16 amino acids. Germline CDR1 and CDR2: SGHAT and FQNNGV. Trimming at V came to 4 bases and at J to 11 bases, leaving 17 bases not matched to a gene. In nucleotides, the CDR3 is TGTGCCAGCAGCTCAACTAGAGGGGCCCCGGGGGGATTTCAGTACTTC. It specifies CASSSTRGAPGGFQYF.

This clonotype was observed a few times. CDR3 sequence: CASSPLQFSSTDTQYF. DNA for the CDR3: TGTGCCAGCAGTCCCCTGCAGTTTTCTAGCACAGATACGCAGTATTTT. The chain recombines TRBV6-1 with TRBJ2-3; D ambiguous. Per the germline V gene, CDR1 is MNHNS and CDR2 is SASEGT. V was pared by 5 bases and J by 0 bases, with 15 bases between. The CDR3 is 16 residues long.

This chain uses TRBV20-1 with TRBJ2-7; 8 nucleotides align to TRBD2. The length of the CDR3 is 14 residues. After removal of 5 bases from V and 5 bases from J, the junction contained 11 bases not matched to a gene. CDR1 DFQATT and CDR2 SNEGSKA come from the germline V gene (reference sequence). As DNA, the CDR3 is TGCAGTGCTGCCCTAGCGGGCGGAACCCACGAGCAGTACTTC. Its translation: CSAALAGGTHEQYF.

This clonotype came up many times. This chain joins TRBV12-3 or TRBV12-4 and TRBJ1-1; D gene ambiguous. The CDR3 runs to 13 residues. V was clipped by 2 bases and J by 1 base, with 5 bases between them. The DNA of the CDR3 is TGTGCCAGCAGTTTATGGGGGAACACTGAAGCTTTCTTT. The encoded protein is CASSLWGNTEAFF.

The V gene is TRBV5-5, the J gene TRBJ1-2, with D unclear. CDR1 is SGHKS, CDR2 YYEKEE, per germline (reference sequence). This CDR3 region has 15 residues. Trimming took 3 bases from V and 8 from J, leaving 20 bases between them. CDR3 region: CASSSPGDRSGGYTF. Here the CDR3 DNA reads TGTGCCAGCAGCTCGCCCGGGGATCGATCAGGAGGCTACACCTTC. Drawing the rest from reference TRBV5-5 and TRBJ1-2, the complete variable domain is DAGVTQSPTHLIKTRGQQVTLRCSPISGHKSVSWYQQVLGQGPQFIFQYYEKEERGRGNFPDRFSARQFPNYSSELNVNALLLGDSALYLCASSSPGDRSGGYTFGSGTRLTVV.

This clonotype was picked up a small number of times. This chain connects TRBV2 to TRBJ2-2, with 8 bases aligning to TRBD2. The junction had 3 bases not matched to a gene; V was cut back by 8 bases and J by 1 base. The CDR3 runs to 14 residues. Germline values: CDR1 SNHLY, CDR2 FYNNEI. The CDR3 reads CASLSGRNTGELFF. The CDR3 bases are TGTGCCAGCCTAAGCGGGAGGAACACCGGGGAGCTGTTTTTT.

This clonotype was observed a single time. The J gene is TRBJ2-5, the V gene TRBV7-2, with 14 bases identical to TRBD2. The CDR3 contains 15 residues. CDR1 is SGHTA and CDR2 is FQGNSA in the germline V gene. The V and J ends lost 5 bases and 5 bases, in that order; junction bases with no gene match: 4. CDR3 DNA: TGTGCCAGCAGCATGGGACTAGCGGGAGCGGAGACCCAGTACTTC. Its protein product is CASSMGLAGAETQYF.

This clonotype was observed many times. This chain connects TRBV11-3 to TRBJ2-2; 9 bases line up with TRBD1. CDR3 size: 16 residues. V trimming: 4 bases; J trimming: 5 bases; junction bases outside the gene matches: 8. CDR1 SGHNT and CDR2 YENEEA come from the germline V gene. The CDR3 sequence: CASSSTTGGWTGELFF. As DNA, the CDR3 is TGTGCCAGCAGCTCCACGACAGGGGGATGGACCGGGGAGCTGTTTTTT.

The rearrangement joins TRBV4-3 to TRBJ2-7; D may be TRBD1 (5 bases). Germline-derived CDR1 and CDR2 are LGHNA and YSLEER. The CDR3 is made up of 14 amino acids. V shed 8 bases and J shed 5 bases, with 19 bases lying between them. CDR3 coding DNA: TGCGCCAGCGCCCCAGGCAGGGCACGCGACGAGCAGTACTTC. This sequence encodes CASAPGRARDEQYF.

The rearrangement uses TRBV10-2 and TRBJ1-2; the match to TRBD1 covers 7 bases. Germline V gene sequence: CDR1 WSHSY, CDR2 SAAADI. Germline trimming cut 2 bases from V and 6 bases from J; bases unmatched to any gene: 0. This CDR3 contains 12 residues. This chain's CDR3 is CASSEGTDGYTF. The CDR3 nucleotides read TGCGCCAGCAGTGAGGGGACAGATGGCTACACCTTC.

The sample holds a few counts of this clonotype. The gene calls are TRBV20-1 and TRBJ2-7; 7 nucleotides line up with TRBD1. Trimming cost V 0 bases and J 1 base; bases outside gene matches: 3. The CDR3 length is 14 residues. Germline CDR1 DFQATT, CDR2 SNEGSKA (reference sequence). The CDR3 reads CSARDGGQSYEQYF. CDR3 DNA: TGCAGTGCTAGAGATGGGGGACAGTCCTACGAGCAGTACTTC.

The chain uses TRBV9 and TRBJ2-7; D might be TRBD1 or TRBD2, each matching 5 bases. The V end was cut by 4 bases, the J end by 0 bases, with 20 bases between. CDR1 and CDR2 from the germline V gene are SGDLS and YYNGEE. CDR3 length: 17 amino acids. The chain's CDR3 is CASSSNPGTQSSYEQYF. The CDR3 coding sequence is TGTGCCAGCAGCTCAAACCCCGGGACCCAGAGCTCCTACGAGCAGTACTTC.

This clonotype was picked up a small number of times. V usage is TRBV24-1 and J usage is TRBJ2-1, with 7 bases aligning to TRBD1. Germline V gives CDR1 KGHDR, CDR2 SFDVKD. V shed 7 bases, J shed 6 bases, and the junction held 5 bases outside the gene matches. The CDR3 contains 13 residues. The CDR3 sequence is CATSDDRVNEQFF. CDR3 nucleotides: TGTGCCACCAGCGACGACAGGGTCAATGAGCAGTTCTTC.

V usage is TRBV9 and J usage is TRBJ1-6; the D gene is possibly TRBD1 (5 bases). The CDR3 is made up of 15 amino acids. The V end lost 0 bases, the J end lost 4 bases, and 8 bases lay between the germline ends. Germline CDR1 is SGDLS and CDR2 is YYNGEE. The CDR3 DNA reads TGTGCCAGCAGCGTAGAATCAGGGTATAATTCACCCCTCCACTTT. Its protein product is CASSVESGYNSPLHF.

This clonotype turned up a few times. V and J are TRBV6-1 and TRBJ2-1, with a weak D call TRBD1 (7 bases). The CDR3 covers 15 residues. Per the germline V gene, CDR1 is MNHNS and CDR2 is SASEGT. Trimming stripped 5 bases from V and 8 bases from J, with 19 bases between. The CDR3 coding sequence is TGTGCCAGCAGTCCCGTGGAGGGGGCGTGGGATGAGCAGTTCTTC. It specifies CASSPVEGAWDEQFF.

This clonotype was detected a few times. This chain uses TRBV27 with TRBJ2-7; D uncertain. V gave up 2 bases and J gave up 3 bases, with 11 bases separating them. Germline CDR1 reads MNHEY; CDR2 reads SMNVEV (reference sequence). The CDR3 has 14 amino acids. In DNA, the CDR3 is TGTGCCAGCAGTTTACGCTTGGGGATCTACGAGCAGTACTTC. It encodes CASSLRLGIYEQYF.

V usage is TRBV5-1 and J usage is TRBJ2-3, with D possibly TRBD2 on 5 matching bases. CDR1 and CDR2 (germline): SGHRS, YFSETQ. V shed 0 bases and J shed 3 bases, with 14 bases lying between them. This CDR3 comprises 16 residues. CDR3 sequence reads: CASSLVVLRGTDTQYF. CDR3 nucleotides: TGCGCCAGCAGCTTGGTGGTGCTCCGGGGAACAGATACGCAGTATTTT.

The chain uses TRBV7-9 and TRBJ2-7, with D perhaps TRBD1 (6 bases). Trimming took 3 bases from V and 0 from J, leaving 12 bases between them. Per the germline V gene, CDR1 is SEHNR and CDR2 is FQNEAQ (reference sequence). CDR3 length: 15 amino acids. The CDR3 spells CASSLGAESSYEQYF. CDR3 DNA sequence: TGTGCCAGCAGCTTGGGGGCGGAAAGCTCCTACGAGCAGTACTTC.

This clonotype was detected only a few times. The rearrangement joins TRBV20-1 to TRBJ2-1, with 8 nucleotides matching TRBD2. CDR1 is DFQATT, CDR2 SNEGSKA, per germline (reference sequence). This CDR3 has 15 amino acids. V lost 6 bases and J lost 0; bases outside the gene matches: 7. The CDR3 DNA is TGCAGTGCCGGGGGGGGGACTCTCTCCTACAATGAGCAGTTCTTC. Its protein is CSAGGGTLSYNEQFF.